These 29 T cell receptor beta chains came from one sample sequenced in a study of cytomegalovirus exposure and HLA in healthy donors. Primers included in the PCR were 60 Vbeta and 13 Jbeta primers. Here immunoSEQ multiplex PCR was the method, and the copy in TCRdb shows in-frame clones only, minus some. The table has under 200,000 clones, 80% to 90% seen once. The sequencing sample was made of PBMCs. These receptors all come from a woman aged 30 to 39 in good health and CMV-seronegative.

The V gene is TRBV19, the J gene TRBJ2-2; possibly TRBD2 for D (6 bases). V was trimmed by 3 bases and J by 6 bases, leaving 11 bases between them. This CDR3 is built from 14 residues. The germline V gene has CDR1 LNHDA and CDR2 SQIVND (reference sequence). Here the CDR3 reads CASSMTGDPGELFF. In DNA form, the CDR3 reads TGTGCCAGTAGTATGACGGGGGATCCCGGGGAGCTGTTTTTT.

The rearrangement joins TRBV6-1 to TRBJ2-1, with TRBD1 matching 9 bases. The V segment lost 10 bases and the J segment 7 bases; nucleotides outside the gene matches: 14. CDR1 MNHNS and CDR2 SASEGT come from the germline V gene. This CDR3 spans 15 amino acids. The CDR3 DNA reads as TGTGCCACCAAATCGGGACAGGGTTTGGGGAATGAGCAGTTCTTC. Its protein product is CATKSGQGLGNEQFF.

This chain uses TRBV2 with TRBJ1-4, with D unresolved. The V gene lost 2 bases and the J gene lost 13 bases, with 14 bases spanning the gap. CDR1 SNHLY and CDR2 FYNNEI come from the germline V gene. The CDR3 is 13 residues long. The CDR3 loop reads CASSESSGRGLFF. The CDR3 nucleotides read TGTGCCAGCAGTGAATCATCCGGGAGAGGACTGTTTTTT.

The chain joins TRBV5-1 to TRBJ1-4, with 10 bases lining up with TRBD1. The length of the CDR3 is 15 residues. V was clipped by 4 bases and J by 6 bases; unmatched bases: 6. Germline CDR1 reads SGHRS; CDR2 reads YFSETQ. Here the CDR3 reads CASSQTGTGDEKLFF. The CDR3 DNA is TGCGCCAGCAGCCAAACCGGGACAGGGGATGAAAAACTGTTTTTT. Full variable domain (outside the CDR3, taken from reference TRBV5-1 and TRBJ1-4): KAGVTQTPRYLIKTRGQQVTLSCSPISGHRSVSWYQQTPGQGLQFLFEYFSETQRNKGNFPGRFSGRQFSNSRSEMNVSTLELGDSALYLCASSQTGTGDEKLFFGSGTQLSVL.

The chain employs TRBV27 and TRBJ1-5; no definite D call. Trimming pared 5 bases from V and 9 bases from J, leaving 11 bases between. This CDR3 is 12 amino acids long. Germline V gene sequence: CDR1 MNHEY, CDR2 SMNVEV (reference sequence). In nucleotides, the CDR3 is TGTGCCAGCAGTCCCTCGTCCGGGCCCCAGCATTTT. Its protein is CASSPSSGPQHF.

The chain is built from TRBV6-5 and TRBJ2-7; possibly TRBD1 for D (5 bases). V shed 6 bases and J shed 2 bases, with 14 bases lying between them. CDR1 MNHEY and CDR2 SVGAGI come from the germline V gene. The CDR3 runs 14 residues. In nucleotides, the CDR3 is TGTGCCAGCAGAAACAGGCTTCCCCCCTACGAGCAGTACTTC. Protein: CASRNRLPPYEQYF.

The V gene is TRBV10-3, the J gene TRBJ1-2; D gene ambiguous. V shed 2 bases and J shed 0 bases, with 13 bases lying between them. Germline lookup yields CDR1 ENHRY and CDR2 SYGVKD. There are 16 residues in the CDR3. CDR3 DNA: TGTGCCATCAGTGAGGTCGGGGATTACACTAACTATGGCTACACCTTC. Protein: CAISEVGDYTNYGYTF.

This chain links TRBV7-3 with TRBJ2-7; D may be TRBD1 (5 bases). V was clipped by 1 base and J by 7 bases, with 11 bases between them. Germline V gives CDR1 SGHTA, CDR2 FQGTGA. The CDR3 loop spans 13 amino acids. The CDR3 DNA follows: TGTGCCAGCAGCTTAAGGGGCGCGAGTGAGCAGTACTTC. This codes for CASSLRGASEQYF.

A single count supports this clone. CDR3 sequence (DNA): TGCGCCAGCATTGCGGGAGTTGTGGAAAAACTGTTTTTT. It yields the protein CASIAGVVEKLFF. The chain uses TRBV4-1 and TRBJ1-4, with D unresolved. V was pared by 7 bases and J by 8 bases, with 14 bases between. CDR1 MGHRA and CDR2 YSYEKL come from the germline V gene. This CDR3 comprises 13 residues.

This clone occurred once. The J gene is TRBJ2-5, the V gene TRBV28; D unresolved. Trimming left V 3 bases short and J 5 bases short, with 7 bases between. Germline-derived CDR1 and CDR2 are MDHEN and SYDVKM. This CDR3 is built from 12 residues. DNA for the CDR3: TGTGCCAGCAGTTTGTCGACTGAGACCCAGTACTTC. This sequence encodes CASSLSTETQYF. Full variable domain (rest looked up from reference TRBV28 and TRBJ2-5): DVKVTQSSRYLVKRTGEKVFLECVQDMDHENMFWYRQDPGLGLRLIYFSYDVKMKEKGDIPEGYSVSREKKERFSLILESASTNQTSMYLCASSLSTETQYFGPGTRLLVL.

This chain uses TRBV2 with TRBJ1-2, with TRBD1 matching 10 bases. The CDR3 totals 14 residues. CDR1 and CDR2 (germline): SNHLY, FYNNEI. J gave up 6 bases and V 5 bases, and 6 bases lay outside the gene matches. CDR3 in amino acids: CASSSAGTGDGYTF. CDR3 DNA sequence: TGTGCCAGCAGTTCCGCCGGGACAGGGGATGGCTACACCTTC.

V gene TRBV6-5 combines with J gene TRBJ1-5; TRBD1 is a possible D gene (6 bases). V shed 5 bases and J shed 1 base, with 12 bases lying between them. The length of the CDR3 is 15 residues. CDR1 MNHEY and CDR2 SVGAGI come from the germline V gene. Here the CDR3 DNA reads TGTGCCAGCAGTGCACAGGGCATGAGCAATCAGCCCCAGCATTTT. Its protein product is CASSAQGMSNQPQHF.

The rearrangement joins TRBV7-9 to TRBJ2-5; weak D call: TRBD1 (6 bases). This CDR3 comprises 13 residues. Trimming stripped 5 bases from V and 2 bases from J, with 9 bases between. Germline V gene data show CDR1 as SEHNR and CDR2 as FQNEAQ (reference sequence). CDR3 residues: CASSRTDQETQYF. The CDR3 coding sequence is TGTGCCAGCAGCCGGACAGATCAAGAGACCCAGTACTTC.

This rearrangement joins TRBV7-8 to TRBJ1-3, with a possible D match to TRBD1 (5 bases). Trimming cost V 3 bases and J 7 bases, with 13 bases left between them. Germline values: CDR1 SGHVS, CDR2 FQNEAQ. CDR3 length: 14 residues. The CDR3 bases are TGTGCCAGCAGCTTTAACCGGGGGGGGAACACCATATATTTT. This translates into CASSFNRGGNTIYF.

The chain uses TRBV5-4 and TRBJ2-1; 14 nucleotides agree with TRBD2. Trimming took 10 bases from V and 14 from J; bases not matched to a gene: 14. CDR1 SGHNT and CDR2 YYREEE come from the germline V gene (reference sequence). CDR3 length equals 14 residues. The CDR3 DNA reads as TGTGCCTCGCGGGGGACTAGCGGGAGTCCGGGGGAGTTCTTC. This gives the protein CASRGTSGSPGEFF.

The chain is built from TRBV5-1 and TRBJ1-4; 9 bases map to TRBD1. Germline V gene data show CDR1 as SGHRS and CDR2 as YFSETQ. V shed 2 bases, J shed 6 bases, and the junction held 8 bases outside the gene matches. The CDR3 totals 16 residues. For the CDR3, the DNA is TGCGCCAGCAGCTTTCAACCGGGACAGGGAGATGAAAAACTGTTTTTT. This translates into CASSFQPGQGDEKLFF.

DNA of the CDR3: TGCGCCAGCAGCTCACAGGGGCTGGGCGGGGAGCTGTTTTTT. It translates to CASSSQGLGGELFF. V usage is TRBV5-1 and J usage is TRBJ2-2, with TRBD1 identical over 7 bases. The CDR3 has 14 residues. Germline values: CDR1 SGHRS, CDR2 YFSETQ. V lost 3 bases and J lost 7; bases outside the gene matches: 6.

This rearrangement joins TRBV5-4 to TRBJ1-2, with a possible D match to TRBD1 (5 bases). V lost 4 bases and J 8 bases, leaving 18 bases between the germline ends. This CDR3 has 14 amino acids. Germline V gives CDR1 SGHNT, CDR2 YYREEE (reference sequence). The CDR3, as DNA: TGTGCCAGCAGCATGACCGGGGGGAGGGAAGGCTACACCTTC. Translation: CASSMTGGREGYTF.

This clone was seen a few times. The gene calls are TRBV4-1 and TRBJ2-4, with a tentative D call TRBD1 (5 bases). Trimming took off 4 bases at V and 3 bases at J, with 16 bases between the two ends. In germline, CDR1 is MGHRA, CDR2 YSYEKL. This CDR3 contains 16 residues. Written as DNA, the CDR3 is TGCGCCAGCAGCCCCCTGGGGCAGTTGGGCAAAAACATTCAGTACTTC. Translated: CASSPLGQLGKNIQYF.

The CDR3 sequence: CASSLSQSSYNEQFF. The CDR3, as DNA: TGCGCCAGCAGCTTGTCACAGAGCTCCTACAATGAGCAGTTCTTC. This rearrangement joins TRBV5-1 to TRBJ2-1, with D unclear. Germline-derived CDR1 and CDR2 are SGHRS and YFSETQ. V gave up 1 base and J gave up 0 bases, with 8 bases separating them. This CDR3 is 15 amino acids long.

This clone was seen only once. V usage is TRBV10-1 and J usage is TRBJ2-3, with 7 bases fitting TRBD1. Germline V gene sequence: CDR1 WNHNN, CDR2 SYGVQD (reference sequence). The length of the CDR3 is 14 residues. V was pared by 7 bases and J by 3 bases, with 7 bases of the junction left unmatched. CDR3 protein: CASNPGQETDTQYF. The CDR3 DNA is TGCGCCAGCAATCCTGGACAGGAAACAGATACGCAGTATTTT.

This rearrangement joins TRBV2 to TRBJ2-1; D is possibly TRBD1 (6 bases). The V end lost 7 bases, the J end lost 9 bases, and 19 bases lay between the germline ends. The germline V gene encodes CDR1 SNHLY and CDR2 FYNNEI. The CDR3 length is 14 residues. The CDR3 is CASTLDRGRGEQFF. As DNA, the CDR3 is TGTGCCAGCACATTGGACAGAGGGCGCGGTGAGCAGTTCTTC.

The CDR3 sequence: CASSLSSPPGYGYTF. The DNA of the CDR3 is TGCGCCAGCAGCCTATCGAGCCCTCCGGGGTATGGCTACACCTTC. This sequence joins TRBV5-1 and TRBJ1-2; D remains unclear. The CDR3 is 15 residues long. The ends were cut back, 4 bases at V and 5 bases at J, with 18 bases in the middle. The germline CDR1 and CDR2 sequences are SGHRS and YFSETQ.

The J gene is TRBJ2-7, the V gene TRBV28; TRBD1 might be the D (6 bases). The CDR3 loop spans 15 amino acids. Trimming left V 1 base short and J 0 bases short, with 10 bases between. CDR1 and CDR2 from the germline V gene are MDHEN and SYDVKM. CDR3 DNA sequence: TGTGCCAGCAGTTTATTACAGGGCAGCTCCTACGAGCAGTACTTC. Translated: CASSLLQGSSYEQYF.

The chain links TRBV30 to TRBJ1-2; D uncertain. The CDR3 contains 13 residues. Germline CDR1 GTSNPN, CDR2 SVGIG (reference sequence). The germline V and J ends were trimmed by 4 bases and 0 bases, with 9 bases remaining between them. CDR3 amino acids: CAWTGRSNYGYTF. CDR3 sequence (DNA): TGTGCCTGGACAGGCCGGTCTAACTATGGCTACACCTTC.

This clone came up once. The chain combines TRBV29-1 with TRBJ2-7; 11 nucleotides match TRBD1. V shed 7 bases, J shed 6 bases, and the junction held 8 bases outside the gene matches. CDR1 and CDR2 (germline): SQVTM, ANQGSEA. This CDR3 spans 13 amino acids. The CDR3 sequence: CSGRTGGEGEQYF. In nucleotides, the CDR3 is TGCAGCGGCCGGACAGGGGGCGAAGGCGAGCAGTACTTC.

V usage is TRBV27 and J usage is TRBJ2-1, with D tentatively TRBD1 (6 bases). V was pared by 5 bases and J by 0 bases, with 8 bases between. CDR3 length equals 14 residues. The V gene's germline CDR1 is MNHEY and CDR2 SMNVEV (reference sequence). As DNA, the CDR3 is TGTGCCAGCAGTGACAGGAGCTCCTACAATGAGCAGTTCTTC. This sequence encodes CASSDRSSYNEQFF.

This rearrangement joins TRBV6-5 to TRBJ2-7, with D tentatively TRBD1 (6 bases). V was clipped by 0 bases and J by 5 bases, with 11 bases between them. Germline V gives CDR1 MNHEY, CDR2 SVGAGI. The length of the CDR3 is 14 residues. CDR3: CASSYSDSLDEQYF. The CDR3 nucleotides read TGTGCCAGCAGTTACTCGGACAGTTTGGACGAGCAGTACTTC.

This clone was seen just once. The CDR3, as DNA: TGTGCCAGCAGCAGCCGGGACAGGGGCTACGAGCAGTACTTC. Its protein product is CASSSRDRGYEQYF. The chain links TRBV11-2 to TRBJ2-7; 10 bases align to TRBD1. This CDR3 region has 14 residues. Per the germline V gene, CDR1 is SGHAT and CDR2 is FQNNGV. The junction had 4 bases not matched to a gene; V was cut back by 5 bases and J by 3 bases.